A single sample is the source of the 8 T cell receptor beta chains below, sequenced in a study of blood T cells in healthy people across ages. PCR was performed a second time for about 7 to 11 cycles using a sample-barcoded 5' primer and a J-beta primer mix. TCRdb re-called the 5' RACE reads with MiXCR, one entry per CDR3 protein. The table lists about 1.4 million distinct CDR3 sequences, around 55% of them singletons. Sequenced: blood. The receptor source for this set is a man younger than 35 in good health.

V is TRBV12-3 or TRBV12-4 and J is TRBJ2-5, with D possibly called TRBD1 or TRBD2 (6 bases each). With 7 bases removed from V and 11 bases from J, the gap between germline ends came to 23 bases. The CDR3 is 14 residues long. CDR3 residues: CASTPLGGGNEQYF. CDR3 DNA sequence: TGTGCCAGCACCCCTTTGGGGGGCGGGAATGAGCAGTACTTC.

The rearrangement uses TRBV21-1 and TRBJ2-5. TRBV21-1 is reported as a pseudogene. This CDR3 has 12 amino acids. In nucleotides, the CDR3 is TGTGCCAGCAAGAAGGTCCAAGAGACCCAGTACTTC. It translates to CASKKVQETQYF.

With respect to this clonotype: A clone one base away is much larger, so this may be a read error. The rearrangement links TRBV6-6 to TRBJ1-1; the D is unclear. The CDR3 is 13 residues long. CDR1 MNHNY and CDR2 SVGAGI come from the germline V gene (reference sequence). The germline V and J ends were trimmed by 2 bases and 0 bases, with 4 bases remaining between them. In nucleotides, the CDR3 is TGTGCCAGCAGTTACACCCTGAACACTGAAGCTTTCTTT. As protein: CASSYTLNTEAFF.

The chain has TRBV29-1 and TRBJ1-4; D unclear. CDR1 SQVTM and CDR2 ANQGSEA come from the germline V gene. This CDR3 spans 13 amino acids. Between the trimmed V and J ends, which lost 7 bases and 4 bases, there was a span of 13 bases. DNA of the CDR3: TGCAGCGCCAGAGGCGGATTTAATGAAAAACTGTTTTTT. Encoded protein: CSARGGFNEKLFF. Supplemented by reference TRBV29-1 and TRBJ1-4, the full variable domain reads SAVISQKPSRDICQRGTSLTIQCQVDSQVTMMFWYRQQPGQSLTLIATANQGSEATYESGFVIDKFPISRPNLTFSTLTVSNMSPEDSSIYLCSARGGFNEKLFFGSGTQLSVL.

J is TRBJ2-7 and V is TRBV6-6; 11 bases fit TRBD1. The V and J ends lost 2 bases and 5 bases, in that order; junction bases with no gene match: 5. Germline V gene data show CDR1 as MNHNY and CDR2 as SVGAGI (reference sequence). This CDR3 has 15 residues. Here the CDR3 reads CASSYGTGGKNEQYF. As DNA, the CDR3 is TGTGCCAGCAGTTACGGGACAGGGGGGAAAAACGAGCAGTACTTC.

The rearrangement joins TRBV7-2 to TRBJ2-5; 9 bases fit TRBD2. The junction had 5 bases not matched to a gene; V was cut back by 4 bases and J by 2 bases. There are 15 residues in the CDR3. Per the germline V gene, CDR1 is SGHTA and CDR2 is FQGNSA. In DNA form, the CDR3 reads TGTGCCAGCAGCTCCAGACTAGCGGCACAAGAGACCCAGTACTTC. Translating gives CASSSRLAAQETQYF.

This chain links TRBV29-1 with TRBJ1-2, with D maybe TRBD1 (5 bases). Between the trimmed V and J ends, which lost 0 bases and 5 bases, there was a span of 19 bases. The germline V gene encodes CDR1 SQVTM and CDR2 ANQGSEA. CDR3 size: 16 residues. The CDR3 sequence: CSVEEGRWSFGYGYTF. In nucleotides, the CDR3 is TGCAGCGTTGAAGAGGGGCGGTGGAGCTTCGGGTATGGCTACACCTTC. The whole variable domain, filled in from reference TRBV29-1 and TRBJ1-2, reads SAVISQKPSRDICQRGTSLTIQCQVDSQVTMMFWYRQQPGQSLTLIATANQGSEATYESGFVIDKFPISRPNLTFSTLTVSNMSPEDSSIYLCSVEEGRWSFGYGYTFGSGTRLTVV.

The chain links TRBV10-3 to TRBJ1-2, with 9 nucleotides matching TRBD1. The germline V gene has CDR1 ENHRY and CDR2 SYGVKD. After removal of 7 bases from V and 5 bases from J, the junction contained 5 bases not matched to a gene. The CDR3 contains 13 residues. The CDR3 here is CAITLDRGYGYTF. The CDR3 nucleotides read TGTGCCATCACCCTGGACAGGGGATATGGCTACACCTTC.